A few counts support the clone carrying this T cell receptor (beta chain). The antigen remains undetermined. The record originates from a study of vaccination effects on CD4 cells after COVID-19. The protocol was immunoSEQ multiplex PCR, while the TCRdb copy is restricted to in-frame clones and leaves out a portion. The data hold 70,000 to 95,000 clones, with about 70% observed a single time. Sequencing in the ViraFEST assay came after antigen-specific CD4+ T cells had been expanded with viral peptide pools, which were used to stimulate PBMC. Culture proceeded for 10 days, and CD4+ T cells were then isolated. Sequences were derived from CD4+ T cells from PBMCs cultured with HCoV-229E spike peptides, sampled before COVID-19 vaccination. The clonotype was recovered from a human donor who received a COVID-19 vaccine.

The CDR3 DNA follows: TGTGCCAGCAGCCCAGAGGGCCCAGATACGCAGTATTTT. As protein: CASSPEGPDTQYF. This chain connects TRBV5-4 to TRBJ2-3, with D perhaps matching TRBD2 (5 bases). CDR3 length equals 13 residues. V was pared by 4 bases and J by 4 bases, with 10 bases between. Per germline, CDR1 SGHNT and CDR2 YYREEE (reference sequence).